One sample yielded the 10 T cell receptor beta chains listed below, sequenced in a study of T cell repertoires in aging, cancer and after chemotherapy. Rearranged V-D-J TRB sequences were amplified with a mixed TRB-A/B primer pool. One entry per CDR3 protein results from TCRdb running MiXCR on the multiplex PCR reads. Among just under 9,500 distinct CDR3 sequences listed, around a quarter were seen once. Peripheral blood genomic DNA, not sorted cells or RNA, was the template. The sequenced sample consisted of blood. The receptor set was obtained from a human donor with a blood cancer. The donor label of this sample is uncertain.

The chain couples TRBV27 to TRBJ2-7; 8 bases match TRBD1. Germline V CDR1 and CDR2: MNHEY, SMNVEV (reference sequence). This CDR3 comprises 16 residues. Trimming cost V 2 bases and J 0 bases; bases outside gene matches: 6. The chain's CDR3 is CASSLTGTGSSYEQYF. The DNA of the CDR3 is TGTGCCAGCAGTTTAACCGGGACAGGAAGCTCCTACGAGCAGTACTTC.

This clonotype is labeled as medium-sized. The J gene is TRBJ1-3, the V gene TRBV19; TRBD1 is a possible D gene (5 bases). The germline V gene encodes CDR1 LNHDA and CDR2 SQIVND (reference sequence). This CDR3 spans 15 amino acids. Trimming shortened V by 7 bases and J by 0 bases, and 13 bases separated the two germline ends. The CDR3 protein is CASKYGDFSGNTIYF. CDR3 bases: TGTGCCAGTAAATACGGGGACTTCTCTGGAAACACCATATATTTT. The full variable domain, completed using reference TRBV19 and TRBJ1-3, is DGGITQSPKYLFRKEGQNVTLSCEQNLNHDAMYWYRQDPGQGLRLIYYSQIVNDFQKGDIAEGYSVSREKKESFPLTVTSAQKNPTAFYLCASKYGDFSGNTIYFGEGSWLTVV.

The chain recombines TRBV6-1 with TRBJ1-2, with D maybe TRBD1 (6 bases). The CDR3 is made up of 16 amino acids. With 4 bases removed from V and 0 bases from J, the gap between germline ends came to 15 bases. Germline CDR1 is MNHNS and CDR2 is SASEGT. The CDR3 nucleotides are TGTGCCAGCAGTGGGCGACAGGAACTTTCTAACTATGGCTACACCTTC. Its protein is CASSGRQELSNYGYTF.

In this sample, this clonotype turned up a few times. This CDR3 reads CASSILTEAFF. The CDR3 DNA sequence: TGTGCCAGTAGTATACTGACTGAAGCTTTCTTT. This sequence joins TRBV19 and TRBJ1-1; D remains unclear. The length of the CDR3 is 11 residues. Germline CDR1 and CDR2: LNHDA and SQIVND (reference sequence). Trimming left V 2 bases short and J 5 bases short, with 3 bases between.

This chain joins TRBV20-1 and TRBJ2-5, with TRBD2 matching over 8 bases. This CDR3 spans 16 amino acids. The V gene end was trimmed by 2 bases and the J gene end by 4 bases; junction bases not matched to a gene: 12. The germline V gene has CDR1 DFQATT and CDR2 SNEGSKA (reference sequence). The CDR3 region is CSARSGLAALGETQYF. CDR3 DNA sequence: TGCAGTGCTAGATCAGGACTAGCCGCCCTCGGAGAGACCCAGTACTTC.

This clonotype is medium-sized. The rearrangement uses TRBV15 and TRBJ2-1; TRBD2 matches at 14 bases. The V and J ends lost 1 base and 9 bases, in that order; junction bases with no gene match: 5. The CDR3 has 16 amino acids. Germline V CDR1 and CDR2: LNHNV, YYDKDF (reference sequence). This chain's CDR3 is CATSRARGLAGAEQFF. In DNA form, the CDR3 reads TGTGCCACCAGCAGAGCACGGGGACTAGCGGGAGCTGAGCAGTTCTTC.

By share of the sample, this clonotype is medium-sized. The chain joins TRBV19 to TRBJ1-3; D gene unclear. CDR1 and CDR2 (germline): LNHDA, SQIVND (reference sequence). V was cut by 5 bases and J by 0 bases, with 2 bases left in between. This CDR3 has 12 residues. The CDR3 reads CASSYSGNTIYF. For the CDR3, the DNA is TGTGCCAGTAGTTACTCTGGAAACACCATATATTTT.

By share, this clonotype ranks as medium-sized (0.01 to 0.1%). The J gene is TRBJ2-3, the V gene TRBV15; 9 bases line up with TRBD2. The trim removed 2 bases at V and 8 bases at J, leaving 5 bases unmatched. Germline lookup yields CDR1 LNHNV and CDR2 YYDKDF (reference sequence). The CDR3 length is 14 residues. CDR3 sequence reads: CATSRLAGTSTQYF. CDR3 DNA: TGTGCCACCAGCAGACTAGCGGGGACTTCTACGCAGTATTTT.

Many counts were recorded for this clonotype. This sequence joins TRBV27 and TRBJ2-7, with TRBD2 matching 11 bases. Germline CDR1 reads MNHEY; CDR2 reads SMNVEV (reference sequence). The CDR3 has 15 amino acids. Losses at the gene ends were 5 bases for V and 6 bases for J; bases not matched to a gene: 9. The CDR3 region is CASSVISGRGGEQYF. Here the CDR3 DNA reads TGTGCCAGCAGTGTAATTAGCGGGAGGGGGGGCGAGCAGTACTTC.

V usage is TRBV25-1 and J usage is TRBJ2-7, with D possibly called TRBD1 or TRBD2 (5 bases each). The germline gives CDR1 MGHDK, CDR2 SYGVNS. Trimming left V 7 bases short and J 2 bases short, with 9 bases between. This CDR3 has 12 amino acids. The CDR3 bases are TGTGCCAGCACCATGGGGGCCTACGAGCAGTACTTC. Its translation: CASTMGAYEQYF.